The 8 T cell receptor beta chains given below trace back to one sample, sequenced in a study of graft-versus-host responses after intestinal transplantation. The table came from immunoSEQ multiplex PCR; TCRdb's copy has only in-frame clones and leaves some out. This sample has tens of thousands of clones; roughly 91% occur once, and the top ten carry 4.4%. Sequenced here: PBMCs, sampled 524 days after transplant. Receptors were obtained from a human patient who received an intestinal transplant, so some T cells may come from the graft donor.

The chain joins TRBV4-2 to TRBJ1-3, with D hard to call. This CDR3 contains 16 residues. Between the trimmed V and J ends, which lost 0 bases and 0 bases, there was a span of 9 bases. The germline V gene has CDR1 LGHNA and CDR2 YNFKEQ. The CDR3 sequence is CASSQEAFTSGNTIYF. The CDR3, as DNA: TGTGCCAGCAGCCAAGAAGCATTCACCTCTGGAAACACCATATATTTT.

This chain uses TRBV28 with TRBJ2-7; D assignment may be TRBD1 or TRBD2 (6 bases each). Germline V gene lookup returns CDR1 MDHEN and CDR2 SYDVKM. Trimming took 3 bases from V and 2 from J, leaving 11 bases between them. This CDR3 has 14 residues. This CDR3 reads CASSFGGAAYEQYF. The CDR3 nucleotides read TGTGCCAGCAGTTTCGGGGGCGCCGCCTACGAGCAGTACTTC.

This chain joins TRBV19 and TRBJ2-2, with 7 bases aligning to TRBD1. Germline CDR1 LNHDA, CDR2 SQIVND (reference sequence). Germline trimming cut 7 bases from V and 1 base from J; bases unmatched to any gene: 3. CDR3 length: 14 residues. CDR3 region: CASNRGENTGELFF. CDR3 DNA sequence: TGTGCCAGTAACAGGGGCGAGAACACCGGGGAGCTGTTTTTT. Full variable domain (missing parts from reference TRBV19 and TRBJ2-2): DGGITQSPKYLFRKEGQNVTLSCEQNLNHDAMYWYRQDPGQGLRLIYYSQIVNDFQKGDIAEGYSVSREKKESFPLTVTSAQKNPTAFYLCASNRGENTGELFFGEGSRLTVL.

The chain uses TRBV7-9 and TRBJ2-1; 7 bases are shared with TRBD2. CDR3 length: 15 residues. Per germline, CDR1 SEHNR and CDR2 FQNEAQ (reference sequence). V gave up 1 base and J gave up 5 bases; unmatched junction bases: 5. Here the CDR3 DNA reads TGTGCCAGCAGCTTAGTGGCTAGCGGTAACAATGAGCAGTTCTTC. Protein product: CASSLVASGNNEQFF. Looking up the rest from reference TRBV7-9 and TRBJ2-1 gives the full variable domain: DTGVSQNPRHKITKRGQNVTFRCDPISEHNRLYWYRQTLGQGPEFLTYFQNEAQLEKSRLLSDRFSAERPKGSFSTLEIQRTEQGDSAMYLCASSLVASGNNEQFFGPGTRLTVL.

J is TRBJ2-1 and V is TRBV7-8; 10 nucleotides agree with TRBD2. This CDR3 spans 15 amino acids. V gave up 6 bases and J gave up 2 bases; unmatched junction bases: 4. CDR1 SGHVS and CDR2 FQNEAQ come from the germline V gene. In nucleotides, the CDR3 is TGTGCCAGCAGATTCGGACTAGCGGCCTACAATGAGCAGTTCTTC. Protein product: CASRFGLAAYNEQFF.

The gene calls are TRBV2 and TRBJ2-2; a weak D match, TRBD2 (5 bases). Germline assignment: CDR1 SNHLY and CDR2 FYNNEI. The CDR3 has 14 amino acids. V was cut by 6 bases and J by 2 bases, with 10 bases left in between. The CDR3 protein is CASRERTNTGELFF. The CDR3 region has the DNA TGTGCCAGCAGGGAGCGGACTAACACCGGGGAGCTGTTTTTT.

The chain has TRBV28 and TRBJ2-5; D uncertain. V was cut by 5 bases and J by 1 base, with 11 bases left in between. Germline values: CDR1 MDHEN, CDR2 SYDVKM. The CDR3 is 14 residues long. CDR3 in DNA: TGTGCCAGCAGTACCCCAATCGGCCAAGAGACCCAGTACTTC. Its translation is CASSTPIGQETQYF.

The chain is built from TRBV5-1 and TRBJ2-2; D may be TRBD2 (7 bases). V lost 4 bases and J 4 bases, leaving 20 bases between the germline ends. In germline, CDR1 is SGHRS, CDR2 YFSETQ. CDR3 length: 17 residues. This chain's CDR3 is CASSEAGPGGITGELFF. The CDR3, as DNA: TGCGCCAGCAGCGAGGCCGGTCCGGGGGGCATCACCGGGGAGCTGTTTTTT.